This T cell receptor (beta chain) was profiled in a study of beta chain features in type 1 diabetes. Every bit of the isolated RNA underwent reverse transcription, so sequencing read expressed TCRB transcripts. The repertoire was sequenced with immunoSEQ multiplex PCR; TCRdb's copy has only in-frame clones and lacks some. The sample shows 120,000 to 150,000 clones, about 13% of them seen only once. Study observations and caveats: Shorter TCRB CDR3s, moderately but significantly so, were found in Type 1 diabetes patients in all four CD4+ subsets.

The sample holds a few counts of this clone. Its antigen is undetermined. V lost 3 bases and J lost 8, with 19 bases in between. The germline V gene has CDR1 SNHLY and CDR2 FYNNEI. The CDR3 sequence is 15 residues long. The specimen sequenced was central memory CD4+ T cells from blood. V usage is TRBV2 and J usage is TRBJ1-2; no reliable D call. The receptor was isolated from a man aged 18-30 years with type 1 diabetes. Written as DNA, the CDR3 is TGTGCCAGCAGTGACGGGCCTTTACAACCCGGAGGCTACACCTTC. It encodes CASSDGPLQPGGYTF.